Listed below are T cell receptor beta chains from one sample, sequenced in a study of blood T cell repertoires in COVID-19. Measured with immunoSEQ multiplex PCR; TCRdb has only the in-frame clones, and not every one. The repertoire holds roughly 70,000 clones, approximately 86% seen once, with 6.3% in the top ten. Sequencing was done on a sample of peripheral blood. These receptors all come from a man aged 80 or over with COVID-19, enrolled during active disease. Each CDR3 is given with its conserved first and last residue. A D gene is named only where the DNA matches it firmly. Clone sizes are given selectively: once, few, many, or a class where the clone is expanded.

abundance	v_gene	d_gene	j_gene	CDR3aa	CDR3nt
NA	TRBV6-5	TRBD1	TRBJ1-2	CASSRGQGPGFGYTF	TGTGCCAGCAGTAGGGGACAGGGGCCGGGATTTGGCTACACCTTC
NA	TRBV6-6	NA	TRBJ1-6	CASSQDKSLYNSPLHF	TGTGCCAGCAGCCAGGACAAGTCCCTTTATAATTCACCCCTCCACTTT
NA	TRBV29-1	TRBD1	TRBJ1-2	CSVTTQGQGDGYTF	TGCAGCGTGACAACCCAGGGACAGGGCGATGGCTACACCTTC
NA	TRBV6-5	NA	TRBJ1-4	CASTTGATNEKLFF	TGTGCCAGCACTACAGGAGCAACTAATGAAAAACTGTTTTTT
NA	TRBV6-5	NA	TRBJ1-1	CASSYSGGGDTEAFF	TGTGCCAGCAGTTACTCGGGAGGGGGAGACACTGAAGCTTTCTTT
NA	TRBV15	TRBD1	TRBJ1-2	CATSRDPAGGGVVGYTF	TGTGCCACCAGCAGAGATCCGGCAGGGGGCGGGGTAGTAGGCTACACCTTC
NA	TRBV25-1	NA	TRBJ1-4	CATQGRGRGEKLFF	TGTGCCACACAGGGCAGGGGTCGCGGTGAAAAACTGTTTTTT
NA	TRBV5-6	NA	TRBJ1-3	CASSLGRNTIYF	TGTGCCAGCAGCTTGGGGCGAAACACCATATATTTT
NA	TRBV10-2	NA	TRBJ2-7	CASSETRRTSYEQYF	TGCGCCAGCAGTGAGACACGACGGACTTCCTACGAGCAGTACTTC
NA	TRBV4-1	TRBD1	TRBJ1-6	CASSQVRGTGPFSYNSPLHF	TGCGCCAGCAGCCAAGTCCGCGGGACAGGCCCTTTCTCCTATAATTCACCCCTCCACTTT
NA	TRBV2	NA	TRBJ2-7	CASSGNGAYEQYF	TGTGCCAGCAGTGGGAACGGGGCCTACGAGCAGTACTTC
NA	TRBV19	TRBD1	TRBJ2-5	CASSRDRVQETQYF	TGTGCCAGTAGTAGGGACAGGGTACAAGAGACCCAGTACTTC
once	TRBV2	NA	TRBJ2-5	CASNYGEETQYF	TGTGCCAGCAACTACGGGGAAGAGACCCAGTACTTC
once	TRBV27	TRBD2	TRBJ2-3	CASSLSSASGGGAQYF	TGTGCCAGCAGTTTATCGTCGGCTAGCGGGGGAGGTGCGCAGTATTTT
NA	TRBV9	TRBD2	TRBJ2-5	CASSVRGLAGQETQYF	TGTGCCAGCAGCGTGAGGGGACTAGCGGGCCAAGAGACCCAGTACTTC
NA	TRBV3-1/TRBV3-2	NA	TRBJ2-2	CASKRAANTGELFF	TGTGCCAGCAAGCGGGCGGCGAACACCGGGGAGCTGTTTTTT
NA	TRBV11-2	TRBD2	TRBJ2-5	CASSLNDGGVTQYF	TGTGCCAGCAGCTTAAACGACGGGGGGGTGACCCAGTACTTC
few	TRBV9	NA	TRBJ1-1	CASSVGRGLMNTEAFF	TGTGCCAGCAGCGTAGGGAGGGGTCTCATGAACACTGAAGCTTTCTTT
NA	TRBV19	NA	TRBJ1-3	CASSELSSGNTIYF	TGTGCCAGTAGTGAGCTAAGCTCTGGAAACACCATATATTTT
NA	TRBV3-1/TRBV3-2	TRBD2	TRBJ2-7	CASSPSRLAGKYEQYF	TGTGCCAGCAGCCCTAGCCGACTAGCGGGGAAATACGAGCAGTACTTC
NA	TRBV3-1/TRBV3-2	NA	TRBJ1-5	CASSLGGFGGNQPQHF	TGTGCCAGCAGCCTTGGAGGCTTCGGGGGCAATCAGCCCCAGCATTTT
NA	TRBV3-1/TRBV3-2	TRBD2	TRBJ2-3	CASTLAGGLDTDTQYF	TGTGCCAGCACCTTAGCGGGGGGGCTGGACACAGATACGCAGTATTTT
NA	TRBV30	NA	TRBJ2-3	CAWRLQGPRARSADTQYF	TGTGCCTGGAGATTACAGGGTCCTCGAGCGAGGTCGGCAGATACGCAGTATTTT
NA	TRBV3-1/TRBV3-2	NA	TRBJ1-5	CASSHSVGAGQPQHF	TGTGCCAGCAGCCACTCCGTAGGGGCAGGTCAGCCCCAGCATTTT
NA	TRBV18	NA	TRBJ1-6	CASSPPRGDNSPLHF	TGTGCCAGCTCACCACCCCGGGGGGATAATTCACCCCTCCACTTT
NA	TRBV3-1/TRBV3-2	NA	TRBJ1-4	CASSQVGEKLFF	TGTGCCAGCAGCCAAGTGGGCGAAAAACTGTTTTTT
NA	TRBV7-2	TRBD2	TRBJ2-3	CASSLAGTSGSDTQYF	TGTGCCAGCAGCTTAGCCGGGACTAGCGGCTCGGATACGCAGTATTTT
once	TRBV3-1/TRBV3-2	NA	TRBJ2-5	CASSQADRIGETQYF	TGTGCCAGCAGCCAAGCCGACAGAATCGGAGAGACCCAGTACTTC
NA	TRBV29-1	TRBD2	TRBJ2-1	CSVENLAGLEQFF	TGCAGCGTTGAGAATCTAGCGGGGTTAGAGCAGTTCTTC
NA	TRBV20-1	NA	TRBJ2-3	CSAPGTHTQYF	TGCAGTGCGCCCGGGACACACACGCAGTATTTT
NA	TRBV7-2	NA	TRBJ1-4	CASSNTARVGEKLFF	TGTGCCAGCAGCAACACCGCCAGGGTGGGTGAAAAACTGTTTTTT
NA	TRBV5-1	TRBD1	TRBJ2-1	CASSSGTVSYNEQFF	TGCGCCAGCAGCTCTGGGACAGTTTCCTACAATGAGCAGTTCTTC
NA	TRBV5-1	NA	TRBJ1-4	CASSASNFATNEKLFF	TGCGCCAGCAGCGCCTCTAATTTTGCAACTAATGAAAAACTGTTTTTT
NA	TRBV10-2	NA	TRBJ1-1	CASSNDRRNTEAFF	TGCGCCAGCAGCAATGACAGGAGGAACACTGAAGCTTTCTTT
NA	TRBV21-1	NA	TRBJ2-3	CASAATSGGPGDTQYF	TGTGCCAGCGCCGCTACTAGCGGGGGGCCAGGGGATACGCAGTATTTT
NA	TRBV28	TRBD1	TRBJ1-4	CASTVPGQGTGNEKLFF	TGTGCCAGCACCGTCCCGGGACAGGGTACGGGTAATGAAAAACTGTTTTTT
NA	TRBV5-1	TRBD2	TRBJ2-1	CASSLGLAGDDEQFF	TGCGCCAGCAGCTTGGGTCTAGCGGGGGATGATGAGCAGTTCTTC
NA	TRBV12-3/TRBV12-4	TRBD1	TRBJ2-5	CASTTGGGETQYF	TGTGCCAGCACGACAGGGGGGGGAGAGACCCAGTACTTC
NA	TRBV2	TRBD1	TRBJ2-2	CASRGPGQGSTGELFF	TGTGCCAGCAGGGGACCGGGACAGGGGTCCACCGGGGAGCTGTTTTTT
medium-sized	TRBV7-7	NA	TRBJ2-1	CASSLGIGSSYNEQFF	TGTGCCAGCAGCTTAGGGATTGGGAGCTCCTACAATGAGCAGTTCTTC
NA	TRBV7-8	TRBD1	TRBJ1-3	CASSWGQGSGNTIYF	TGTGCCAGCAGCTGGGGACAGGGTTCTGGAAACACCATATATTTT
NA	TRBV3-1/TRBV3-2	TRBD2	TRBJ2-1	CASSQYRTSGGHNEQFF	TGTGCCAGCAGCCAATATCGGACTAGCGGGGGGCACAATGAGCAGTTCTTC
NA	TRBV18	TRBD1	TRBJ2-4	CASSPPLSGGENIQYF	TGTGCCAGCTCACCCCCACTATCAGGGGGCGAGAACATTCAGTACTTC
NA	TRBV3-1/TRBV3-2	NA	TRBJ2-1	CASSQGRLVNEQFF	TGTGCCAGCAGCCAGGGCAGGTTAGTAAATGAGCAGTTCTTC
NA	TRBV6-2/TRBV6-3	NA	TRBJ2-4	CASSGAGMLQYF	TGTGCCAGCAGTGGTGCGGGGATGCTTCAGTACTTC
NA	TRBV28	NA	TRBJ1-2	CASSSQNYGYTF	TGTGCCAGCAGTTCGCAGAACTATGGCTACACCTTC
NA	TRBV27	NA	TRBJ1-3	CASSPLAGPSSGNTIYF	TGTGCCAGCAGTCCCCTGGCGGGACCGAGCTCTGGAAACACCATATATTTT
NA	TRBV10-2	NA	TRBJ2-3	CASSPQTDTQYF	TGCGCCAGCAGTCCCCAGACAGATACGCAGTATTTT
NA	TRBV12-3/TRBV12-4	NA	TRBJ2-2	CASSLGGTRELFF	TGTGCCAGCAGTTTGGGGGGGACAAGGGAGCTGTTTTTT
NA	TRBV3-1/TRBV3-2	NA	TRBJ2-7	CASSQDDRSYEQYF	TGTGCCAGCAGCCAAGACGACAGATCCTACGAGCAGTACTTC
NA	TRBV4-1	NA	TRBJ1-5	CASSLIPGGNQPQHF	TGCGCCAGCAGCCTCATACCAGGGGGCAATCAGCCCCAGCATTTT
NA	TRBV7-2	TRBD1	TRBJ2-5	CASSPLTGRKETQYF	TGTGCCAGCAGCCCCCTGACAGGGCGGAAAGAGACCCAGTACTTC
NA	TRBV2	NA	TRBJ1-1	CASSEERGTEAFF	TGTGCCAGCAGTGAAGAGAGGGGGACTGAAGCTTTCTTT
NA	TRBV12-3/TRBV12-4	NA	TRBJ1-2	CASTGGGEGYTF	TGTGCCAGCACCGGGGGGGGCGAAGGCTACACCTTC
NA	TRBV12-5	TRBD1	TRBJ2-1	CASGRDRGLNNEQFF	TGTGCTAGTGGTCGGGACAGGGGCCTCAACAATGAGCAGTTCTTC